The rows below give T cell receptor beta chains drawn from one sample of a study of human T cells and chemical hapten exposure. From the 5' RACE reads, TCRdb called clonotypes with MiXCR, one entry per CDR3 protein. In the table there are about 110,000 distinct CDR3 sequences, approximately 20% of which are singletons. Receptors were obtained from a human donor in good health. Each CDR3 is given with its conserved first and last residue. The D gene is left open where the match is weak. Expanded clones get a size class; other rows say once, few or many, or leave the size out.

j_call clone_size v_call d_call cdr3_aa cdr3_nt
TRBJ2-3 - TRBV2 - CASSEGYTDTQYF TGTGCCAGCAGTGAAGGGTACACAGATACGCAGTATTTT
TRBJ1-1 few TRBV4-1 TRBD1 CASSQRDRGLTEAFF TGCGCCAGCAGCCAACGGGACAGGGGGCTTACTGAAGCTTTCTTT
TRBJ2-1 - TRBV6-5 - CASSPLPGRSADEQFF TGTGCCAGCAGCCCCCTGCCAGGCCGCTCGGCGGATGAGCAGTTCTTC
TRBJ1-2 - TRBV20-1 - CSAPPADGYGYTF TGCAGTGCTCCCCCCGCGGACGGCTATGGCTACACCTTC
TRBJ2-5 - TRBV5-6 TRBD1 CASSVGPRDRGYQETQYF TGTGCCAGCAGCGTCGGACCCAGGGACAGGGGGTACCAAGAGACCCAGTACTTC
TRBJ2-7 few TRBV28 TRBD1 CASAGQGWWQYF TGTGCCAGCGCTGGACAGGGGTGGTGGCAGTACTTC
TRBJ2-2 - TRBV6-5 - CASEDNTGELFF TGTGCCAGCGAAGACAACACCGGGGAGCTGTTTTTT
TRBJ1-1 once TRBV10-3 - CAISESQGGTEAFF TGTGCCATCAGTGAGTCGCAGGGCGGGACTGAAGCTTTCTTT
TRBJ2-3 - TRBV12-3/TRBV12-4 - CASSSTTGGGGYTQYF TGTGCCAGCAGTTCCACTACCGGGGGAGGGGGATATACGCAGTATTTT
TRBJ1-1 - TRBV9 - CASSVVSGDTEAFF TGTGCCAGCAGCGTAGTGTCGGGGGACACTGAAGCTTTCTTT
TRBJ1-3 - TRBV6-6 - CASSYSQGGNTIYF TGTGCCAGCAGTTACTCGCAGGGCGGAAACACCATATATTTT
TRBJ2-7 - TRBV7-9 - CASYGSGDQYF TGTGCCAGCTACGGGTCGGGGGATCAGTACTTC
TRBJ1-2 few TRBV30 - CAWSTRIPGRSYGYTF TGTGCCTGGAGTACCCGAATACCGGGCCGCTCCTATGGCTACACCTTC
TRBJ1-1 - TRBV5-5 - CASSLAPLGGYTEAFF TGTGCCAGCAGCTTAGCACCCTTGGGAGGTTATACTGAAGCTTTCTTT
TRBJ1-2 few TRBV11-2 - CASSLVPGTLQGYGYTF TGTGCCAGCAGCTTAGTTCCCGGGACGCTCCAGGGCTATGGCTACACCTTC
TRBJ1-4 few TRBV7-2 - CASSLEGPGSGEKLFF TGTGCCAGCAGCTTAGAAGGGCCAGGGTCGGGTGAAAAACTGTTTTTT
TRBJ1-4 few TRBV3-1 - CASSRAGPEKLFF TGTGCCAGCAGCCGTGCTGGCCCGGAAAAACTGTTTTTT
TRBJ2-1 - TRBV6-5 TRBD2 CASSYSSSPSGRGNEQFF TGTGCCAGCAGTTACTCGAGTTCTCCTAGCGGGAGGGGCAATGAGCAGTTCTTC
TRBJ2-3 few TRBV6-5 - CASSYSIGRGTDTQYF TGTGCCAGCAGTTACTCTATAGGACGGGGCACAGATACGCAGTATTTT
TRBJ2-7 few TRBV29-1 - CSVEGAHDSYEQYF TGCAGCGTTGAGGGGGCACATGACTCCTACGAGCAGTACTTC
TRBJ2-3 few TRBV7-9 TRBD1 CASSLGDRGRRDTQYF TGTGCCAGCAGCTTAGGCGACAGGGGCCGACGAGATACGCAGTATTTT
TRBJ2-3 - TRBV11-2 - CASSLRRTGVDTDTQYF TGTGCCAGCAGCTTAAGACGGACGGGAGTTGACACAGATACGCAGTATTTT
TRBJ1-6 - TRBV2 - CASSEAEAEYNSPLHF TGTGCCAGCAGTGAAGCGGAAGCAGAATATAATTCACCCCTCCACTTT
TRBJ2-4 few TRBV28 - CASSQTVAKNIQYF TGTGCCAGCAGCCAAACGGTAGCCAAAAACATTCAGTACTTC
TRBJ2-4 - TRBV30 TRBD1 CAWSGSTGGRHIQYF TGTGCCTGGAGTGGATCGACAGGGGGCCGCCACATTCAGTACTTC
TRBJ1-1 - TRBV10-2 - CASQQGRIPEAFF TGCGCCAGCCAACAGGGAAGGATCCCTGAAGCTTTCTTT
TRBJ2-3 - TRBV6-5 TRBD2 CASSRGLAGEIADTQYF TGTGCCAGCAGCCGGGGACTAGCGGGAGAAATAGCAGATACGCAGTATTTT
TRBJ1-2 few TRBV20-1 - CSASRFRPKYGYTF TGCAGTGCTAGTCGCTTCAGGCCAAAATATGGCTACACCTTC
TRBJ2-3 few TRBV19 - CASKNRGGTDTQYF TGTGCCAGTAAGAACCGAGGGGGGACAGATACGCAGTATTTT
TRBJ2-7 few TRBV12-3/TRBV12-4 TRBD2 CASSFSSGITREQYF TGTGCCAGCAGTTTCTCCAGCGGGATTACGCGCGAGCAGTACTTC
TRBJ1-2 - TRBV29-1 - CSVEGADHYGDTF TGCAGCGTTGAAGGGGCCGATCACTATGGCGACACCTTC
TRBJ2-2 - TRBV6-5 - CASSTRPTNTGELFF TGTGCCAGCAGTACCCGACCGACGAACACCGGGGAGCTGTTTTTT
TRBJ2-5 few TRBV9 - CASSVDGTDPTQYF TGTGCCAGCAGCGTCGACGGGACCGACCCCACCCAGTACTTC
TRBJ2-7 few TRBV28 - CASGEGVSYEQYF TGTGCCAGCGGGGAGGGGGTTTCCTACGAGCAGTACTTC
TRBJ2-1 - TRBV6-5 TRBD2 CASSYSAGEPYNEQFF TGTGCCAGCAGTTACTCGGCGGGAGAACCTTACAATGAGCAGTTCTTC
TRBJ2-7 many TRBV20-1 - CSARGGYEQYF TGCAGTGCTAGAGGGGGTTATGAGCAGTACTTC
TRBJ1-1 - TRBV12-5 TRBD1 CASGLVGTGPGTEAFF TGTGCTAGTGGTTTGGTAGGGACAGGCCCGGGAACTGAAGCTTTCTTT
TRBJ2-5 few TRBV5-3 - CARSRPFPGTRAGETQYF TGTGCCAGAAGCCGCCCTTTCCCCGGGACCAGGGCCGGCGAGACCCAGTACTTC
TRBJ2-3 many TRBV14 TRBD1 CASSQQGAVGADTQYF TGTGCCAGCAGCCAACAGGGGGCGGTTGGCGCAGATACGCAGTATTTT
TRBJ1-5 - TRBV4-1 - CASSQEGLQPQHF TGCGCCAGCAGCCAAGAAGGGCTTCAGCCCCAGCATTTT
TRBJ1-1 - TRBV3-1 TRBD1 CASSQDYPQPGQWNTEAFF TGTGCCAGCAGCCAAGACTACCCGCAACCGGGACAGTGGAACACTGAAGCTTTCTTT